A selection of T cell receptor beta chains follows, all from one sample in a study of shared clonotypes between healthy human individuals. Here immunoSEQ multiplex PCR was the method, and the copy in TCRdb shows in-frame clones only, minus some. The sample has roughly 2.4 million clones, under 97% seen once. The specimen was naive CD4+ T cells sorted from blood. The receptor source for this set is a man between 18 and 29 years old in good health. CDR3s include the opening cysteine and the closing phenylalanine or tryptophan. D genes are given only for firm matches. Clone size is not always given. Where it is, it says once, few, many or a class for expanded clones.

TRBJ2-3,TRBV19,NA,NA,TGTGCCAGTAGTATAGAAGGGGCGACAGATACGCAGTATTTT,CASSIEGATDTQYF
TRBJ2-1,TRBV2,TRBD2,once,TGTGCCACCAAGCTAGCGGGAGAATACAATGAGCAGTTCTTC,CATKLAGEYNEQFF
TRBJ1-1,TRBV7-2,NA,NA,TGTGCCAGCAGCTTAGGGGGGTCCGGCACTGAAGCTTTCTTT,CASSLGGSGTEAFF
TRBJ2-5,TRBV9,NA,NA,TGTGCCAGCAGCGCGGAGGGGGGTCGGGAGACCCAGTACTTC,CASSAEGGRETQYF
TRBJ1-2,TRBV6-6,TRBD1,NA,TGTGCCAGCAGTTACCGGACAGGGAATCAGTTCTATGGCTACACCTTC,CASSYRTGNQFYGYTF
TRBJ2-7,TRBV1,NA,NA,TGCACCAGCAGCCAAGATCTGGCCGGCACCTACGAGCAGTACTTC,CTSSQDLAGTYEQYF
TRBJ1-2,TRBV10-3,TRBD1,NA,TGTGCCACCCGCTCGACCGGAGGACAGGGGGCAGGAGATGGCTACACCTTC,CATRSTGGQGAGDGYTF
TRBJ2-7,TRBV6-5,TRBD2,NA,TGTGCCAGCAGTCGTTGGACTAGCGGAGCCTACGAGCAGTACTTC,CASSRWTSGAYEQYF
TRBJ2-2,TRBV9,TRBD2,NA,TGTGCCAGCAGCGCCGATCTAGCGGGGTTTGACACCGGGGAGCTGTTTTTT,CASSADLAGFDTGELFF
TRBJ2-5,TRBV11-2,NA,NA,TGTGCCAGCAGCTCGGGGCTCCAAGAGACCCAGTACTTC,CASSSGLQETQYF
TRBJ2-5,TRBV19,NA,NA,TGTGCCAGTAGTCCCAATCGAGAGACCCAGTACTTC,CASSPNRETQYF
TRBJ2-7,TRBV6-5,NA,NA,TGTGCCAGCAGTAACGGGTACGAGCAGTACTTC,CASSNGYEQYF
TRBJ1-5,TRBV28,NA,NA,TGTGCCGCGGGGGGGTCTAGCAATCAGCCCCAGCATTTT,CAAGGSSNQPQHF
TRBJ1-1,TRBV5-4,NA,NA,TGTGCCAGCAGTTTACCCTCCCCGGGACACTACACTGAAGCTTTCTTT,CASSLPSPGHYTEAFF
TRBJ1-1,TRBV5-1,NA,NA,TGCGCCAGCAGCTTTTCCCGGGACACAAACACTGAAGCTTTCTTT,CASSFSRDTNTEAFF
TRBJ2-1,TRBV7-2,TRBD2,NA,TGTGCCAGCAGCCTCATAGCGGGAGTGGCCCACAATGAGCAGTTCTTC,CASSLIAGVAHNEQFF
TRBJ1-2,TRBV6-5,NA,once,TGTGCCAGCAGTTACTTGCAGGGCACGGGTGGCTACACCTTC,CASSYLQGTGGYTF
TRBJ1-2,TRBV5-1,TRBD1,NA,TGCGCCAGCAGCCCGGACAGGGAATATGGCTACACCTTC,CASSPDREYGYTF
TRBJ2-7,TRBV29-1,NA,NA,TGCAGCGTTGATCGGGGGTCTCCCTACGAGCAGTACTTC,CSVDRGSPYEQYF
TRBJ1-5,TRBV18,TRBD1,NA,TGTGCCAGCTCGCCCCAGGGGGCCGTGGGGGAGCCCCAGCATTTT,CASSPQGAVGEPQHF
TRBJ2-4,TRBV6-5,TRBD2,NA,TGTGCCAGCAGTTTGACTAGCGGGGGCTACACCTGGTACTTC,CASSLTSGGYTWYF
TRBJ2-2,TRBV19,NA,NA,TGTGCCAGTAGTCAGGGACGGAATCGGGGGTACACCGGGGAGCTGTTTTTT,CASSQGRNRGYTGELFF
TRBJ1-2,TRBV18,TRBD1,NA,TGTGCCAGCTCAGACAGGGGTGGCTACACCTTC,CASSDRGGYTF
TRBJ2-1,TRBV30,TRBD2,NA,TGTGCCTGGAGTTCCCGGGGGGGCTTCGTCGACAATGAGCAGTTCTTC,CAWSSRGGFVDNEQFF
TRBJ2-7,TRBV6-6,NA,once,TGTGCCAGCAGTTACTCCCTCTACGAGCAGTACTTC,CASSYSLYEQYF
TRBJ2-7,TRBV18,NA,once,TGTGCCAGCTCACCTCAGGGGGGTAGCGGAGACGAGCAGTACTTC,CASSPQGGSGDEQYF